This T cell receptor beta chain was captured by sequencing in a study of cytomegalovirus exposure and HLA in healthy donors. General study results and limits: It was reported that the classifier diagnosed cytomegalovirus status with high specificity and sensitivity in both the original and validation cohorts. Within the data, a cluster of highly shared sequence variants was likely a sequencing artifact.

As regards this clone: Its antigen is as yet unknown.

Trimming cost V 3 bases and J 10 bases, with 19 bases left between them. Germline V gene data show CDR1 as SGHNT and CDR2 as YYREEE (reference sequence). The CDR3 is made up of 14 amino acids. 60 Vbeta and 13 Jbeta primers were used in PCR. The assay was immunoSEQ multiplex PCR, and TCRdb's table has in-frame clones only and misses some. The repertoire holds over 90,000 clones, with around 81% as singletons. Sequencing was performed on PBMCs. The rearrangement links TRBV5-4 to TRBJ1-1; D is perhaps TRBD1 (5 bases). This TCR derives from a man aged 35-49 years in good health and CMV-seropositive. The CDR3: CASSYWGDRSVAFF. Written as DNA, the CDR3 is TGTGCCAGCAGCTATTGGGGGGACCGTTCGGTAGCTTTCTTT.